This T cell receptor beta chain was documented in a study of neurological immune-mediated disorders (dated by TCRdb to about 2019). Concerning the study at large: Using UMI-based sequencing, the study compared peripheral blood TCR-beta repertoires from patients with HTLV-I-associated myelopathy (HAM/TSP), patients with multiple sclerosis, and healthy controls. The 95 to 120 TCR-beta libraries included longitudinal samples, technical triplicates and paired sorted CD4+ and CD8+ T-cell subsets alongside PBMC samples. Technical triplicate libraries were sequenced to precisely calculate the variability in frequency of each individual clone. The cohort comprised 68 subjects: about 14 HAM/TSP patients, approximately 34 multiple sclerosis patients and about 20 healthy controls.

Interpreted using the paper, the time point label stands for: technical triplicate 3. For unsorted PBMC libraries, 2 million PBMCs were used after storage in RNAlater at -80 degrees C until RNA extraction. PBMCs were separated from peripheral blood using Ficoll-Hypaque density gradient centrifugation and then cryopreserved in liquid nitrogen. This clonotype appeared many times. Its specific antigen is unknown. Base quality data are lacking; no much larger clone is found one base away. Deletion took 3 bases off V and 4 bases off J, with a span of 9 bases between the germline ends. The CDR1 and CDR2 encoded by the germline V gene are KGHSH and LQKENI. Including the terminal cysteine and phenylalanine, the CDR3 comprises 13 residues. Here the CDR3 DNA is all that survives: 39 bases in frame from base 1. General study outcomes and caveats: The highest TCR clonal expansion was observed in HAM/TSP patients, whereas the lowest was observed in MS patients, even when compared with healthy controls. Across subjects, expanded clones never shared an identical CDR3 amino acid sequence, which suggests that the TCR-beta repertoires in every group were private.

cDNA synthesis used template-switch 5'RACE with a primer carrying a 10-nucleotide random unique molecular identifier tagging each TCR transcript. Every sequencing run yielded over 160 million TCR-beta sequences covering 15-18 subjects. The RNeasy kit was used for extraction of total RNA. Using the KAPA Real-time Library Amplification kit, TCR-beta VDJ regions were amplified with primers for the TCR constant region and the 5'RACE anchor. Sample indexes and Illumina adaptors were added in a first PCR, after which library yield was increased in a second PCR. The roughly 650 bp TCR product was size-selected on a 2% E-gel SizeSelection system after Ampure bead purification. Before pooling, library quality was assessed on a Bioanalyzer, concentration was determined with Qubit, and library quantification was performed with the Kapa Library Quantification kit. Libraries were sequenced paired-end 2 x 150 bp on an Illumina HiSeq 2500. To increase sequence diversity, roughly 24-32% phiX was spiked into each library pool. The authors processed their data as follows. The UMI-based MiGEC pipeline processed quality-filtered reads and removed over 80% of raw TCR sequences during error correction. IMGT germline references were used for alignment of VDJ genes, and clonotypes were defined by a unique CDR3 amino acid sequence together with V-J genes. Clonal expansion, Shannon diversity, and CDR3 relatedness (CalcPairwiseDistances, ClusterSamples) were evaluated with VDJtools, and phylogenetic trees were built with CLCbio workbench. Clones with at least 8 unique UMIs were defined as expanded, with this threshold being based on coefficient-of-variation modelling across technical triplicates. In TCRdb, the public reads were trimmed at Q25 with fastp and aligned with MiXCR, with productive beta chains retained. When rows share a CDR3 protein, they turn into one entry using the most common DNA and genes. TCRdb, not the original authors, processed these V and J calls. Present in this sample are about 44,000 distinct CDR3 sequences, around a fifth of which were seen just once. The ten biggest clones cover around 4.2% of the sample.

Material: PBMCs. The TCR comes from a man aged 60 to 69 with HTLV-1-associated myelopathy (HAM/TSP). The sequence links TRBV18 to TRBJ2-5, with TRBD1 perhaps the D gene, on 6 matching bases. CDR3 protein: CASSPEGVETQYF. The sequence in DNA is TGTGCCAGCTCACCCGAGGGGGTAGAGACCCAGTACTTC.